One T cell receptor (beta chain) is described in this entry. The antigen is unknown. CDR1 and CDR2 (germline): MNHEY, SVGEGT. The CDR3 covers 13 residues. V lost 10 bases and J lost 6; bases outside the gene matches: 11. These data are taken from a study of T cell repertoires in cytomegalovirus infection. General observations from the study: What dominated the ex vivo response were HLA-C-restricted CMV-specific TCR beta clonotypes.

TCRdb called the reads again in MiXCR, with one record for every CDR3 protein. The sample carries a few hundred thousand distinct CDR3 sequences, around 40% recorded once. The chain joins TRBV6-2 or TRBV6-3 to TRBJ2-7; 8 bases match TRBD1. Specimen: cultured PBMCs, collected from culture after CMV antigen stimulation. This receptor was taken from a human donor in good health (CMV status not recorded). Some clones in this sample may be carry-over from other donors' samples. Written as DNA, the CDR3 is TGTGCCACAACGGCAGGGGGCCTGGGCGAGCAGTACTTC. This sequence encodes CATTAGGLGEQYF.